The 24 T cell receptor beta chains reported below all come from one sample, sequenced in a study of naive and memory T cell subsets. Study-level points and caveats: Possibly reflecting memory cells re-expressing CD45RA, a few larger clonotypes occurred in naive repertoires, especially CD8.

An equimolar mix of two oligonucleotides served as the beta constant-region primer for TRBC1 and TRBC2. Ligated cDNA was amplified by four rounds of PCR with nested alpha and beta constant-region primers and SP2. TCRdb re-analysed the UMI-ligation and nested PCR reads in MiXCR, keeping a single row per CDR3 protein. Among about 90,000 distinct CDR3 sequences listed, over 9% were seen once. These receptors lack a known antigen. Sequencing used naive CD4+ T cells from blood. These receptors all come from a human donor in good health.

This clonotype has at least ten counts. The chain joins TRBV14 to TRBJ1-5; tentatively, D is TRBD1 (5 bases). The CDR3 extends over 14 amino acids. Per the germline V gene, CDR1 is SGHDN and CDR2 is FVKESK. The V gene lost 4 bases and the J gene lost 4 bases, with 11 bases spanning the gap. This CDR3 reads CASSRTGSNQPQHF. CDR3 nucleotides: TGTGCCAGCAGCCGCACAGGCTCGAATCAGCCCCAGCATTTT.

The J gene is TRBJ2-7, the V gene TRBV5-1, with D perhaps assigned TRBD1 or TRBD2 (5 bases each). Germline CDR1 SGHRS, CDR2 YFSETQ. CDR3 length: 15 amino acids. Deletions cut 2 bases from V and 2 bases from J, with 14 bases between. In DNA form, the CDR3 reads TGCGCCAGCAGCTTAAGAGGTGAGGGGACCTACGAGCAGTACTTC. Translation gives CASSLRGEGTYEQYF.

The chain carries TRBV7-2 and TRBJ2-1; possibly TRBD2 for D (6 bases). CDR1 and CDR2 from the germline V gene are SGHTA and FQGNSA. Trimming shortened V by 4 bases and J by 9 bases, and 13 bases separated the two germline ends. This CDR3 has 13 residues. The CDR3 spells CASSSYRGSEQFF. The CDR3 DNA is TGTGCCAGCAGCTCTTATCGGGGGAGTGAGCAGTTCTTC.

This clonotype showed up just a few times. This chain connects TRBV12-3 or TRBV12-4 to TRBJ1-4; 9 nucleotides align to TRBD1. V trimming: 5 bases; J trimming: 0 bases; junction bases outside the gene matches: 16. The CDR3 loop spans 20 amino acids. The chain's CDR3 is CASSVTPDRGKVATNEKLFF. The CDR3 DNA follows: TGTGCCAGCAGTGTAACCCCGGACAGGGGTAAAGTTGCAACTAATGAAAAACTGTTTTTT.

This clonotype was recorded a few times. V and J are TRBV30 and TRBJ2-1; no clear D. V lost 6 bases, J lost 5 bases, and 11 bases lay in between. CDR1 and CDR2 from the germline V gene are GTSNPN and SVGIG (reference sequence). CDR3 length: 12 residues. The CDR3 here is CACPTGNNEQFF. CDR3 bases: TGTGCCTGTCCAACTGGGAACAATGAGCAGTTCTTC.

This chain links TRBV18 with TRBJ1-1; no firm D call. Germline CDR1 KGHSH, CDR2 LQKENI. Deletions cut 5 bases from V and 4 bases from J, with 5 bases between. The CDR3 loop spans 11 amino acids. Here the CDR3 reads CASSVSTEAFF. The CDR3 region has the DNA TGTGCCAGCTCAGTATCCACTGAAGCTTTCTTT.

This clonotype was counted ten times or more. J is TRBJ2-3 and V is TRBV29-1; 9 nucleotides match TRBD2. The germline V gene encodes CDR1 SQVTM and CDR2 ANQGSEA. With 2 bases clipped from V and 11 bases from J, the junction kept 2 bases outside the gene matches. The CDR3 extends over 11 amino acids. The CDR3 sequence: CSVERAGGQYF. In nucleotides, the CDR3 is TGCAGCGTTGAACGAGCGGGGGGGCAGTATTTT.

This clonotype appeared many times. The chain joins TRBV10-2 to TRBJ2-1; 9 nucleotides line up with TRBD2. Germline-derived CDR1 and CDR2 are WSHSY and SAAADI. V was pared by 2 bases and J by 7 bases, with 6 bases of the junction left unmatched. The CDR3 spans 15 residues. The CDR3 loop reads CASSEVAGVTNEQFF. The CDR3 coding sequence is TGCGCCAGCAGTGAGGTAGCGGGAGTTACAAATGAGCAGTTCTTC.

This clonotype was recorded at least ten times. The chain combines TRBV9 with TRBJ2-3; 9 bases fit TRBD2. Germline CDR1 reads SGDLS; CDR2 reads YYNGEE. This CDR3 has 16 amino acids. With 7 bases clipped from V and 1 base from J, the junction kept 10 bases outside the gene matches. The CDR3 spells CASGSGWTSGTDTQYF. CDR3 sequence (DNA): TGTGCCAGCGGATCGGGATGGACTAGCGGCACAGATACGCAGTATTTT.

This clonotype showed up just once. A much more abundant neighbour one base away suggests this may be a read error. The CDR3 region is CSAKGGNTDTQYF. The CDR3 DNA reads TGCAGTGCTAAGGGGGGAAACACAGATACGCAGTATTTT. The V and J genes are TRBV20-1 and TRBJ2-3, with D tentatively TRBD1 or TRBD2 (6 bases each). This CDR3 has 13 residues. The germline V gene has CDR1 DFQATT and CDR2 SNEGSKA (reference sequence). V was trimmed by 4 bases and J by 2 bases, leaving 10 bases between them.

This clonotype was picked up many times. This rearrangement joins TRBV7-2 to TRBJ2-5, with 7 bases lining up with TRBD1. V trimming: 4 bases; J trimming: 10 bases; junction bases outside the gene matches: 9. Germline values: CDR1 SGHTA, CDR2 FQGNSA. This CDR3 has 13 residues. The CDR3 loop reads CASSSPLDRHQYF. The CDR3 DNA reads as TGTGCCAGCAGCTCGCCCCTGGACAGGCACCAGTACTTC.

This clonotype was counted at least ten times. J is TRBJ2-3 and V is TRBV24-1; 8 bases agree with TRBD2. J gave up 5 bases and V 2 bases, and 17 bases lay outside the gene matches. The CDR3 totals 19 residues. The germline V gene has CDR1 KGHDR and CDR2 SFDVKD. CDR3 sequence: CATSDWAPRAGGRGDTQYF. DNA of the CDR3: TGTGCCACCAGTGATTGGGCCCCCCGCGCGGGAGGCCGGGGAGATACGCAGTATTTT.

This clonotype occurred many times. The genes are TRBV3-1 and TRBJ2-3; D remains ambiguous. The length of the CDR3 is 14 residues. The germline V and J ends were trimmed by 4 bases and 0 bases, with 8 bases remaining between them. Germline CDR1 and CDR2: LGHDT and YNNKEL (reference sequence). CDR3 DNA sequence: TGTGCCAGCAGCCCAGCGAAGAGCACAGATACGCAGTATTTT. Translating it yields CASSPAKSTDTQYF.

V and J are TRBV20-1 and TRBJ1-1; 8 bases align to TRBD1. The CDR3 has 14 amino acids. Germline lookup yields CDR1 DFQATT and CDR2 SNEGSKA (reference sequence). The V and J ends lost 4 bases and 6 bases, in that order; junction bases with no gene match: 10. CDR3 DNA: TGCAGTGCTAAATGGACAGGGTCTACCGCTGAAGCTTTCTTT. Its protein product is CSAKWTGSTAEAFF.

The V call is TRBV4-3, the J call TRBJ2-7, with 7 bases identical to TRBD2. There are 14 residues in the CDR3. J gave up 5 bases and V 0 bases, and 4 bases lay outside the gene matches. Germline CDR1 is LGHNA and CDR2 is YSLEER. The CDR3 region has the DNA TGCGCCAGCAGCCAAGATCAAGGGAGGGACGAGCAGTACTTC. It yields the protein CASSQDQGRDEQYF.

This clonotype turned up a few times. The chain links TRBV7-2 to TRBJ1-1, with D unresolved. CDR1 is SGHTA, CDR2 FQGNSA, per germline. The CDR3 totals 11 residues. V was pared by 3 bases and J by 5 bases, with 4 bases between. The CDR3 sequence is CASSLVTEAFF. CDR3 nucleotides: TGTGCCAGCAGCTTGGTTACTGAAGCTTTCTTT. The whole variable domain, filled in from reference TRBV7-2 and TRBJ1-1, reads GAGVSQSPSNKVTEKGKDVELRCDPISGHTALYWYRQSLGQGLEFLIYFQGNSAPDKSGLPSDRFSAERTGGSVSTLTIQRTQQEDSAVYLCASSLVTEAFFGQGTRLTVV.

This clonotype was detected only a few times. The rearrangement joins TRBV5-6 to TRBJ2-3; 12 positions match TRBD2. The CDR3 length is 16 residues. J was trimmed by 12 bases and V by 0 bases; bases with no gene match: 11. CDR1 is SGHDT, CDR2 YYEEEE, per germline. CDR3 DNA: TGTGCCAGCAGCTTGGAATGGAGACTAGCGGGAGAAATTCAGTATTTT. Translated, it gives CASSLEWRLAGEIQYF.

This clonotype was counted between two and nine times. This chain joins TRBV19 and TRBJ1-5; D possibly corresponds to TRBD1 (6 bases). V was cut by 9 bases and J by 7 bases, with 16 bases left in between. This CDR3 comprises 13 residues. The germline gives CDR1 LNHDA, CDR2 SQIVND (reference sequence). The CDR3 protein is CASSLQGLQPQHF. DNA of the CDR3: TGTGCCAGCAGTCTCCAGGGGTTACAGCCCCAGCATTTT.

This clonotype has a handful of counts. This chain joins TRBV28 and TRBJ2-7, with TRBD1 matching 8 bases. Trimming at V came to 6 bases and at J to 3 bases, leaving 7 bases not matched to a gene. The CDR3 has 14 residues. Germline V CDR1 and CDR2: MDHEN, SYDVKM. CDR3 bases: TGTGCCAGCAGCCCAGGGGGCGCTATCTACGAGCAGTACTTC. It is translated as CASSPGGAIYEQYF. Supplemented by reference TRBV28 and TRBJ2-7, the full variable domain reads DVKVTQSSRYLVKRTGEKVFLECVQDMDHENMFWYRQDPGLGLRLIYFSYDVKMKEKGDIPEGYSVSREKKERFSLILESASTNQTSMYLCASSPGGAIYEQYFGPGTRLTVT.

This clonotype was seen repeatedly, ten times or more. V gene TRBV7-6 combines with J gene TRBJ2-7; D might be TRBD2 (6 bases). Germline CDR1 reads SGHVS; CDR2 reads FNYEAQ. CDR3 length: 12 residues. The V gene lost 5 bases and the J gene lost 4 bases, with 9 bases spanning the gap. The DNA for the CDR3 is TGTGCCAGCAGCCTCAGCGGGTACGAGCAGTACTTC. It yields the protein CASSLSGYEQYF. Variable domain in full (rest from reference TRBV7-6 and TRBJ2-7): GAGVSQSPRYKVTKRGQDVALRCDPISGHVSLYWYRQALGQGPEFLTYFNYEAQQDKSGLPNDRFSAERPEGSISTLTIQRTEQRDSAMYRCASSLSGYEQYFGPGTRLTVT.

V and J are TRBV2 and TRBJ2-5; D is uncertain. This CDR3 contains 13 residues. Between the trimmed V and J ends, which lost 1 base and 4 bases, there was a span of 7 bases. The germline V gene encodes CDR1 SNHLY and CDR2 FYNNEI. The CDR3 DNA sequence: TGTGCCAGCAGTGAAGGGCTGGGAGAGACCCAGTACTTC. This sequence encodes CASSEGLGETQYF.

As regards this clonotype: A read error may be the cause here, since a much bigger clone is one base away. The J gene is TRBJ2-3, the V gene TRBV29-1; D is possibly TRBD2 (6 bases). This CDR3 has 11 residues. The germline V gene encodes CDR1 SQVTM and CDR2 ANQGSEA. With 2 bases removed from V and 11 bases from J, the gap between germline ends came to 11 bases. The CDR3, as DNA: TGCAGCGTTGAACGAGTGGGGGGGCAGTATTTT. This codes for CSVERVGGQYF.

V usage is TRBV10-3 and J usage is TRBJ1-5; no firm D call. Germline V gene sequence: CDR1 ENHRY, CDR2 SYGVKD. The ends were cut back, 7 bases at V and 4 bases at J, with 11 bases in the middle. The CDR3 totals 13 residues. The CDR3 DNA follows: TGTGCCATCACCCGCGACGGGAATCAGCCCCAGCATTTT. This gives the protein CAITRDGNQPQHF.

In this sample, this clonotype turned up many times. The rearrangement joins TRBV25-1 to TRBJ2-1, with 8 bases fitting TRBD2. J lost 0 bases, V lost 5 bases, and 6 bases had no gene match. Per the germline V gene, CDR1 is MGHDK and CDR2 is SYGVNS. There are 16 residues in the CDR3. As DNA, the CDR3 is TGTGCCAGCAGTCCAACCGGGACTAGCTCCTACAATGAGCAGTTCTTC. Translating it yields CASSPTGTSSYNEQFF.